This T cell receptor (beta chain) was observed in a study of T cells in Graves' hyperthyroidism and ophthalmopathy. Study-level findings and limits: Separation of ophthalmopathy from stable hyperthyroidism was achieved by a 13 V-J model.

The investigators amplified TCR beta CDR3 regions from RNA transcripts. Using the HTBI primer set, a first-round RT-PCR was run on the TCR CDR3. TCRdb reprocessed the multiplex PCR reads with MiXCR, giving one entry per CDR3 protein. The sample consists of a few hundred thousand distinct CDR3 sequences, roughly 13% of them appearing once. The CDR3 spans 16 residues. Germline V gene lookup returns CDR1 MGHRA and CDR2 YSYEKL. Trimming at V came to 4 bases and at J to 8 bases, leaving 15 bases not matched to a gene. Points on this clonotype: Its antigen remains unknown.

This sequence originates from a woman between 35 and 50 years old with Graves' ophthalmopathy. Material: blood. J is TRBJ1-1 and V is TRBV4-1, with TRBD1 identical over 8 bases. The CDR3 sequence: CASSRVEDRERVEAFF. The CDR3 DNA follows: TGCGCCAGCAGCCGAGTGGAGGACAGGGAGAGGGTAGAAGCTTTCTTT.